Sequencing of this TCR beta chain was carried out in a study of blood T cell repertoires in COVID-19. Libraries were prepared by immunoSEQ multiplex PCR; TCRdb keeps only in-frame clonotypes and omits some of them. This table has 320,000 or so clones, approximately 91% appearing once. The study drew participants aged about 18 to 89 years from some 25 US areas. Recovered Cohort 3 donors showed two negative PCRs, clearance, or symptom resolution. This CDR3 spans 16 amino acids. CDR1 LNHDA and CDR2 SQIVND come from the germline V gene (reference sequence). Trimming took 5 bases from V and 0 from J, leaving 16 bases between them.

The clonotype was recovered from a man aged 55 to 70 who had recovered from COVID-19. J is TRBJ1-2 and V is TRBV19, with D possibly being TRBD1 (5 bases). The specimen was PBMCs or T cells enriched from blood (not recorded which). CDR3 DNA sequence: TGTGCCAGTAGTTCCGGACATCCAACCACTAACTATGGCTACACCTTC. This encodes CASSSGHPTTNYGYTF.